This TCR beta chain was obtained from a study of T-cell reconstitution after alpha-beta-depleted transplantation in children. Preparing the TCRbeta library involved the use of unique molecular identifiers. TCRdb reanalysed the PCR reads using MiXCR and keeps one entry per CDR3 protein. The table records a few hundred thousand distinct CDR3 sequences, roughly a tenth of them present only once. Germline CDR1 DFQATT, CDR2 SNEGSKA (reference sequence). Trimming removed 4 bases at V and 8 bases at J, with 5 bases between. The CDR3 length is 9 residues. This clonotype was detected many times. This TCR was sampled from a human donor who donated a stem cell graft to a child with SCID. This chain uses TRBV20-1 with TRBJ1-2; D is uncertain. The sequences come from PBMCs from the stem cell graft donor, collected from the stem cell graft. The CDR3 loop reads CSATPGYTF. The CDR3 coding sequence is TGCAGTGCTACCCCAGGCTACACCTTC.